This TCR beta chain was observed in a study of blood T cell repertoires in COVID-19. The overall study: Acute-phase and convalescent COVID-19 samples originated in the United States, Italy and Spain.

The table came from immunoSEQ multiplex PCR; TCRdb's copy has only in-frame clones and leaves some out. Here the sample spans about 130,000 clones, almost 85% being singletons. This CDR3 is built from 16 residues. V shed 6 bases, J shed 0 bases, and the junction held 5 bases outside the gene matches. Germline-derived CDR1 and CDR2 are KGHSH and LQKENI. This chain joins TRBV18 and TRBJ2-3; TRBD2 aligns across 11 bases. Sequenced sample: peripheral blood. The sequence was obtained from a human donor in a cohort sampled during active COVID-19. CDR3 sequence (DNA): TGTGCCAGCTCCCCTAGGACTAGCGGGAGCACAGATACGCAGTATTTT. It encodes CASSPRTSGSTDTQYF.